This T cell receptor (beta chain) stems from a study of blood T cell repertoires in COVID-19. Authors' data handling: It was from reference gene primer amplification that nucleated cell counts were estimated. The table came from immunoSEQ multiplex PCR; TCRdb's copy has only in-frame clones and leaves some out. The V and J calls and the clone size are those of that table, but D and trimming were determined from the DNA. Among around 280,000 clones, 90% were seen once, and the ten largest hold about 1.8%. This clone was counted a few times. With 9 bases removed from V and 4 bases from J, the gap between germline ends came to 11 bases. The CDR3 contains 13 residues. In germline, CDR1 is KGHDR, CDR2 SFDVKD.

The V and J genes are TRBV24-1 and TRBJ2-2; perhaps TRBD2 as D (6 bases). The sample comprised PBMCs or T cells enriched from blood (not recorded which). This TCR came from a woman aged 18-29 years with acute COVID-19. The CDR3 reads CATGGTPTGELFF. The CDR3 DNA reads as TGTGCCACCGGGGGGACCCCCACCGGGGAGCTGTTTTTT.